The 4 T cell receptor beta chains presented below share a single source sample, sequenced in a study of CD8 T cells in ankylosing spondylitis. Study-wide points: Blood from ankylosing spondylitis patients appeared to carry a characteristic eight-variant TCR beta motif.

These receptors lack a known antigen. MiXCR, run by TCRdb on the 5' RACE reads, gives a single entry per CDR3 protein. The data hold around 890,000 distinct CDR3 sequences, with approximately 12% observed a single time. The specimen sequenced was blood, either unsorted or a sorted T cell fraction (not recorded which). Receptors originate from a male donor with ankylosing spondylitis.

This clonotype was detected only a few times. The chain has TRBV28 and TRBJ1-1; 8 nucleotides line up with TRBD1. The CDR3 loop spans 14 amino acids. Germline V gene sequence: CDR1 MDHEN, CDR2 SYDVKM. Unmatched junction bases numbered 4, after V lost 6 bases and J lost 1 base. CDR3 DNA sequence: TGTGCCAGCAGCGGACAGGGAACGAACACTGAAGCTTTCTTT. Translating it yields CASSGQGTNTEAFF.

This clonotype was seen repeatedly, ten times or more. The rearrangement joins TRBV20-1 to TRBJ1-2; 8 bases map to TRBD1. The V segment lost 1 base and the J segment 6 bases; nucleotides outside the gene matches: 7. This CDR3 is built from 14 residues. CDR1 and CDR2 from the germline V gene are DFQATT and SNEGSKA (reference sequence). The CDR3: CSARAGQVSHGYTF. The CDR3 region has the DNA TGCAGTGCTAGAGCGGGACAGGTTAGCCATGGCTACACCTTC.

This clonotype was detected ten times or more. The V gene is TRBV7-2, the J gene TRBJ1-1; a weak D match, TRBD1 (5 bases). Between the trimmed V and J ends, which lost 5 bases and 4 bases, there was a span of 14 bases. The CDR3 loop spans 14 amino acids. The germline V gene has CDR1 SGHTA and CDR2 FQGNSA. CDR3 sequence (DNA): TGTGCCAGCAGCCCTACAGGAAGTGGCACTGAAGCTTTCTTT. Residues: CASSPTGSGTEAFF.

The gene calls are TRBV5-6 and TRBJ2-7; 7 bases align to TRBD1. The V segment lost 2 bases and the J segment 6 bases; nucleotides outside the gene matches: 5. Germline V CDR1 and CDR2: SGHDT, YYEEEE. The CDR3 is 13 amino acids. The CDR3 DNA reads TGTGCCAGCAGCTTTACAGGGGTAGGCGAGCAGTACTTC. It is translated as CASSFTGVGEQYF. Drawing the rest from reference TRBV5-6 and TRBJ2-7, the complete variable domain is DAGVTQSPTHLIKTRGQQVTLRCSPKSGHDTVSWYQQALGQGPQFIFQYYEEEERQRGNFPDRFSGHQFPNYSSELNVNALLLGDSALYLCASSFTGVGEQYFGPGTRLTVT.